The source of this TCR beta chain is a study of CD8 T cells in Susac syndrome. Sequencing targeted TCR beta in blood CD8+ and CD4+ T cells. Random hexamers were used to reverse transcribe the RNA input (about 0.5 to 1 ug). MiXCR, run by TCRdb on the immunoSEQ multiplex PCR reads, gives a single entry per CDR3 protein. The repertoire consists of 110,000 or so distinct CDR3 sequences, with 90% to 95% occurring once and the leading ten covering about 0.098%. The CDR3 covers 14 residues. V lost 3 bases and J lost 5; bases outside the gene matches: 2. Germline V lookup: CDR1 KGHSH, CDR2 LQKENI. The rearrangement links TRBV18 to TRBJ1-1, with TRBD1 identical over 11 bases. The sequence was collected from a human donor in good health. The sample was CD4+ T cells from PBMCs. Here the CDR3 DNA reads TGTGCCAGCTCACCGGGACAGGGGGAGACTGAAGCTTTCTTT. Protein product: CASSPGQGETEAFF.